Here is one T cell receptor (beta chain) with its context. This clonotype was seen a handful of times. The target of this receptor is not known. No per-base quality is available; no much larger clone lies one base away. The data stem from a study of blood T cells in healthy people across ages (dated by TCRdb to 2013 to 2016). Background for the entire study: In model experiments, template switching captured about one uniquely barcoded TCR beta cDNA molecule for every two T cells. Using deep sequencing normalized with unique cDNA molecular identifiers, the study measured how TCR beta repertoire diversity changes with age. The donors were split into four age groups: young (average around 15 years), middle-aged (about 40), aged (roughly 60) and long-lived (over 75). To avoid experimental bias, donors of different ages were spread randomly across the sequencing lanes. For two donors (one aged 18 to 30 and one aged 80 or older), the study analyzed two additional independent replicas of 1 million unique cDNA reads from the same blood draw.

The library was generated by 5' RACE. Sequencing was performed on an Illumina HiSeq 2500. A second roughly 6 to 12 cycle PCR used a sample-barcoded 5' primer and a J-beta primer mix. A template-switch 5' adaptor carrying 12 random nucleotides introduced a unique molecular identifier onto each TCR beta cDNA molecule. Each sample yielded at least 2.5 million CDR3-containing paired-end reads. First-strand cDNA synthesis was performed from all RNA using the Mint cDNA synthesis kit, with priming by a TRBC-specific oligonucleotide. Following uracil-DNA glycosylase treatment, a first 18-cycle PCR with universal primers M1SS and BC2_uni_R was performed on all cDNA. Concerning the study's data processing: Normalization of each sample was performed by random selection of 1 million high-quality reads, each carrying a distinct molecular identifier. Instead of being binned into consensus sequences, reads with shared molecular identifiers were discarded. MiTCR, run with a Q25 quality threshold and the strictest error-elimination algorithm, handled CDR3 identification, clonotype clustering and error correction. A nonparametric unseen species model using Euler transformation provided a lower-bound estimate of total TCR beta diversity. TCRdb trimmed public reads at Q25 via fastp, called clones via MiXCR and kept in-frame beta chains. Rows are unified per CDR3 protein, each entry keeping the most common DNA and genes. TCRdb, not the original authors, processed these V and J calls. The sample yields hundreds of thousands of distinct CDR3 sequences; under 25% were counted once. The ten largest clones capture about 3.6% of the sample.

The donors were roughly 39 Caucasian individuals from Russia, aged roughly 6 to 95 years, who were systemically healthy. Roughly 10 milliliters of peripheral blood were collected from each donor into EDTA-treated Vacutainer tubes. Ficoll-Paque density-gradient centrifugation was used to isolate PBMCs, with at least 6 million per sample. Trizol reagent was used to extract total RNA from PBMCs, with at least 5 micrograms per sample. For every donor, flow cytometry on a PBMC aliquot measured the percentage of naive CD45RAhigh/CD27high T cells. Overall study outcomes, separate from this receptor: Since profiling was done on bulk unsorted PBMCs, naive and antigen-experienced compartments could not be conclusively compared. Total diversity estimates from one million sequenced T cells were considered lower bounds and underestimates. Observed TCR beta diversity correlated strongly with the percentage of naive T cells measured by flow cytometry. As age increased, observed TCR beta diversity per million T cells dropped in a roughly linear way, and a significant reduction was already evident by age 40. Compared with the aged group, the long-lived group had more naive CD4+ T cells, fewer expanded clones and increased TCR diversity, a pattern suggesting age selection. Donor CMV infection status was unknown, potentially confounding age-related changes in expanded clonotypes.

Trimming removed 2 bases from V and 2 bases from J, leaving 12 bases between the germline ends. CDR1 and CDR2, looked up from the germline V gene, are SGHDN and FVKESK. The CDR3 spans 15 residues, from the cysteine through the phenylalanine. The only DNA kept is the CDR3, 45 bases in frame from the first base. Sequenced input: blood. The TCR was taken from an older man in good health. The rearranged chain carries TRBV14 and TRBJ2-5; the D gene identity is not certain. The CDR3 sequence is CASSQLVQRQETQYF. The nucleotides read TGTGCCAGCAGCCAATTAGTGCAGAGACAAGAGACCCAGTACTTC.